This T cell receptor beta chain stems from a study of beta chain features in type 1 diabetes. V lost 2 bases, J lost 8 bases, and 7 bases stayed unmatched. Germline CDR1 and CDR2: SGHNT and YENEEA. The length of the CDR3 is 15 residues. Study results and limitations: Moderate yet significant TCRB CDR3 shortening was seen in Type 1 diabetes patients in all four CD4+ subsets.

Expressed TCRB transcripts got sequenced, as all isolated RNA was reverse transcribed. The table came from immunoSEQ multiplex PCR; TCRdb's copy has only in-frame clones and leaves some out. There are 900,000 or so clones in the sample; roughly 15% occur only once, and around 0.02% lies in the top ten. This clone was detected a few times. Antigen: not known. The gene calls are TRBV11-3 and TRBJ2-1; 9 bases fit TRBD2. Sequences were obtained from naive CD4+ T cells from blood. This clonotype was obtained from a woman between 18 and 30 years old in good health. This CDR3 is CASSLRGRALDEQFF. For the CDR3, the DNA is TGTGCCAGCAGCTTACGCGGGAGGGCCTTAGATGAGCAGTTCTTC.